This T cell receptor beta chain was identified in a study of CD8 T cells in Susac syndrome. Reverse transcription of roughly 0.45 to 1 ug RNA used random hexamers. The authors amplified TCR beta CDR3 across 54 Vbeta and 13 Jbeta using immunoSEQ multiplex PCR. Each CDR3 protein gets one entry after TCRdb re-called the immunoSEQ multiplex PCR reads with MiXCR. The table lists roughly 120,000 distinct CDR3 sequences, 85% to 95% of them singletons. Points from the study as a whole: Individuals included in the TCR sequencing and HLA analysis were acknowledged by the study to be relatively few in number.

With respect to this clonotype: Its antigen is currently unknown.

The CDR3 runs to 14 residues. V was pared by 6 bases and J by 0 bases, with 12 bases between. Germline values: CDR1 DFQATT, CDR2 SNEGSKA (reference sequence). This TCR was sampled from a human donor with multiple sclerosis. The sample taken for sequencing was CD8+ T cells from PBMCs. The chain recombines TRBV20-1 with TRBJ1-5, with TRBD1 as a possible D gene (6 bases). CDR3 DNA sequence: TGCAGTGCGCCGACAGGTGGTAGCAATCAGCCCCAGCATTTT. It codes for CSAPTGGSNQPQHF.